The present entry profiles one TCR beta chain with its context. Study processing details: Estimation of nucleated cell counts was performed using reference gene primer amplification. Clones were sequenced by immunoSEQ multiplex PCR, and TCRdb holds only the in-frame ones, with some missing. D and trimming were read from the DNA, whereas the V and J calls and clone size are those reported in that table. The table records 150,000 to 200,000 clones, 81% of them present only once. This record comes from a study of blood T cell repertoires in COVID-19. Study background: Sources were T cells, B-cell-depleted T cells, or PBMCs; the material itself was cDNA or gDNA.

Seattle participants joined during active infection and were tracked over time. The sequenced material came from peripheral blood. This TCR was sampled from a woman aged 35 to 49 with COVID-19, enrolled during active disease.

Here the CDR3 reads CASSERGGPKGETQYF. The CDR3 DNA is TGCGCCAGCAGTGAGCGGGGGGGCCCTAAAGGAGAGACCCAGTACTTC. The V gene is TRBV10-1, the J gene TRBJ2-5, with 8 positions matching TRBD2. Trimming removed 2 bases from V and 4 bases from J; junction bases left unmatched: 9. This CDR3 is built from 16 residues. Germline-derived CDR1 and CDR2 are WNHNN and SYGVQD (reference sequence).